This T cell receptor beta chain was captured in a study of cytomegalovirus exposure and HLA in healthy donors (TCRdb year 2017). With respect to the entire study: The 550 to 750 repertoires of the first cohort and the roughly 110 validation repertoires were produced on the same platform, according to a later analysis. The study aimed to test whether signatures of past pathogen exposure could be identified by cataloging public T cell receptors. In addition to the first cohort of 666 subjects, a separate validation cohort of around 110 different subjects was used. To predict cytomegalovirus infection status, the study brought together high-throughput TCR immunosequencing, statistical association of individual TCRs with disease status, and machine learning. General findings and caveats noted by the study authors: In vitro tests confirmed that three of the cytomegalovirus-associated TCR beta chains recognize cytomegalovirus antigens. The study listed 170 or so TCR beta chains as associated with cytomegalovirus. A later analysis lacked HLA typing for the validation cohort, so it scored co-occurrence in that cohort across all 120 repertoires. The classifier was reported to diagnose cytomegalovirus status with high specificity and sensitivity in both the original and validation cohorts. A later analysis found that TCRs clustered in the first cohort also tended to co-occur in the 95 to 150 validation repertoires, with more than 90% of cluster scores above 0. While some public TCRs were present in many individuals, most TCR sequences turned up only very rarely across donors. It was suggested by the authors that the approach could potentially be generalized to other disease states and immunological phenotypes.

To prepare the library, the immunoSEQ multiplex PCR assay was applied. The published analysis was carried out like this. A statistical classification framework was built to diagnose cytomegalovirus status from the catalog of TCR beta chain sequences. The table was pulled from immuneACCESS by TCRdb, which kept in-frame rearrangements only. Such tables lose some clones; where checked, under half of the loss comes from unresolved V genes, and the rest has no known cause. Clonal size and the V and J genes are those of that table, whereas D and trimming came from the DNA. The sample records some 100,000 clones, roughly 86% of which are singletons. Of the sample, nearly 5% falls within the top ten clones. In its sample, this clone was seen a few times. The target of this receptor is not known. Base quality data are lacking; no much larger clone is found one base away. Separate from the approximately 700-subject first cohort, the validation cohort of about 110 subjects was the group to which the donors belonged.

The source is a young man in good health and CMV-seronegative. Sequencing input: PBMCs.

The sequence in DNA is TGCAGCGTGGAAAGGACAGGGGAAGAGACCCAGTACTTC. This gives the protein CSVERTGEETQYF. The sequence joins TRBV29-1 to TRBJ2-5; 9 nucleotides in the junction match TRBD1. The germline V gene sets CDR1 to SQVTM and CDR2 to ANQGSEA. Inclusive of the bounding cysteine and phenylalanine, the CDR3 is 13 residues long. This entry keeps only the CDR3 DNA: 39 bases, framed from base 1. At the junction V is shortened by 6 bases and J by 3 bases; bases outside the gene matches: 5.